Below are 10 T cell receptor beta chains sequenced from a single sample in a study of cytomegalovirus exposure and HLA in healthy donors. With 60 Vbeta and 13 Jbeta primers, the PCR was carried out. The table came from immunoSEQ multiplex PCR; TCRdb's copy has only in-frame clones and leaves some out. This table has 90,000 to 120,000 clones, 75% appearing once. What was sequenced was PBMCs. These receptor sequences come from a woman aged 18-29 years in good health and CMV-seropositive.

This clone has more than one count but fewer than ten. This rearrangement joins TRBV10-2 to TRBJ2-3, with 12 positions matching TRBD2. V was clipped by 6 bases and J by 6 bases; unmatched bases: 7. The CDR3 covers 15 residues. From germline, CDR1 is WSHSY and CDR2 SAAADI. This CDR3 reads CASRTTSGSEDTQYF. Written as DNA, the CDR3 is TGCGCCAGCAGGACGACTAGCGGGAGTGAGGATACGCAGTATTTT.

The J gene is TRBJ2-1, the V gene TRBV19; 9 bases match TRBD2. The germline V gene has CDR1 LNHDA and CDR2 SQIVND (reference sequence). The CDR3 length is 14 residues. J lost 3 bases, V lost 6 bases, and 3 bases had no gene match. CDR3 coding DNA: TGTGCCAGTAGCCTAGCGGGAATCTACAATGAGCAGTTCTTC. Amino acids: CASSLAGIYNEQFF. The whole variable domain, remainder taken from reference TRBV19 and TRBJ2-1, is DGGITQSPKYLFRKEGQNVTLSCEQNLNHDAMYWYRQDPGQGLRLIYYSQIVNDFQKGDIAEGYSVSREKKESFPLTVTSAQKNPTAFYLCASSLAGIYNEQFFGPGTRLTVL.

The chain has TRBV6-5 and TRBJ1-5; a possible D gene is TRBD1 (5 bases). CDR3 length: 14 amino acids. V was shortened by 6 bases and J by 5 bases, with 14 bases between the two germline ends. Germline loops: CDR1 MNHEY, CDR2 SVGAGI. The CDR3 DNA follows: TGTGCCAGCAGCCACGTTCAGGGTTATCAGCCCCAGCATTTT. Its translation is CASSHVQGYQPQHF.

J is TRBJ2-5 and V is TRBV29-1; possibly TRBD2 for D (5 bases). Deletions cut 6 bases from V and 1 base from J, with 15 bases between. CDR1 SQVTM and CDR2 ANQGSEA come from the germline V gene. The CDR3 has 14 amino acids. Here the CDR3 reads CSVEVRTFQETQYF. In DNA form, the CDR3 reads TGCAGCGTGGAGGTTAGAACCTTCCAAGAGACCCAGTACTTC.

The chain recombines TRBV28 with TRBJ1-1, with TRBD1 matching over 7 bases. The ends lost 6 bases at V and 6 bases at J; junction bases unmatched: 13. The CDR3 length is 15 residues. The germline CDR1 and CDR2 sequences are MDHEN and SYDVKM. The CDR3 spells CASRPGSGGGSEAFF. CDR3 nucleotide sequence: TGTGCCAGCAGGCCCGGCTCAGGGGGAGGATCTGAAGCTTTCTTT. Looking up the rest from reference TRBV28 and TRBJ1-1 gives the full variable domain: DVKVTQSSRYLVKRTGEKVFLECVQDMDHENMFWYRQDPGLGLRLIYFSYDVKMKEKGDIPEGYSVSREKKERFSLILESASTNQTSMYLCASRPGSGGGSEAFFGQGTRLTVV.

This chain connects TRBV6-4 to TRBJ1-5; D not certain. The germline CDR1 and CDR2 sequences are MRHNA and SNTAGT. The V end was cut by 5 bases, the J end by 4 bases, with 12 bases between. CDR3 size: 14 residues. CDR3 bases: TGTGCCAGCAGTACAGCTACCCCTAATCAGCCCCAGCATTTT. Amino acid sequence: CASSTATPNQPQHF.

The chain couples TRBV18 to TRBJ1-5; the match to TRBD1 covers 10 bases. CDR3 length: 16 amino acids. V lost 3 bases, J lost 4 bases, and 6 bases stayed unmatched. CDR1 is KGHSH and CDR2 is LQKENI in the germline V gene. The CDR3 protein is CASSPKTGGWNQPQHF. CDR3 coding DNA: TGTGCCAGCTCACCCAAGACAGGGGGCTGGAATCAGCCCCAGCATTTT.

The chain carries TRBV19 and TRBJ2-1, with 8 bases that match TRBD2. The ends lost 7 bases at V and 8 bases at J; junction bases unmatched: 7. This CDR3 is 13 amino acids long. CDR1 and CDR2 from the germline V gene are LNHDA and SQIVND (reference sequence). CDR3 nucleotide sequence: TGTGCCAGTAAAAAGCGGGAGAGGGATGAGCAGTTCTTC. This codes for CASKKRERDEQFF.

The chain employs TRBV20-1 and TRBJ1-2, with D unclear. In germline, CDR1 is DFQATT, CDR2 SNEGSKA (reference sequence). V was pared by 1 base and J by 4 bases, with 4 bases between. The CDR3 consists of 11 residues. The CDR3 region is CSARASYGYTF. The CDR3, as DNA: TGCAGTGCTAGAGCCAGCTATGGCTACACCTTC.

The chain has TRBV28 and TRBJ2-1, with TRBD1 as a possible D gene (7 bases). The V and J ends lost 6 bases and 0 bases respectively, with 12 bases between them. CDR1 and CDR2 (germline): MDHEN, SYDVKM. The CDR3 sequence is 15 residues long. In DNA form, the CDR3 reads TGTGCCAGCAGCCAGGGGGGCCCCTCCTACAATGAGCAGTTCTTC. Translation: CASSQGGPSYNEQFF.